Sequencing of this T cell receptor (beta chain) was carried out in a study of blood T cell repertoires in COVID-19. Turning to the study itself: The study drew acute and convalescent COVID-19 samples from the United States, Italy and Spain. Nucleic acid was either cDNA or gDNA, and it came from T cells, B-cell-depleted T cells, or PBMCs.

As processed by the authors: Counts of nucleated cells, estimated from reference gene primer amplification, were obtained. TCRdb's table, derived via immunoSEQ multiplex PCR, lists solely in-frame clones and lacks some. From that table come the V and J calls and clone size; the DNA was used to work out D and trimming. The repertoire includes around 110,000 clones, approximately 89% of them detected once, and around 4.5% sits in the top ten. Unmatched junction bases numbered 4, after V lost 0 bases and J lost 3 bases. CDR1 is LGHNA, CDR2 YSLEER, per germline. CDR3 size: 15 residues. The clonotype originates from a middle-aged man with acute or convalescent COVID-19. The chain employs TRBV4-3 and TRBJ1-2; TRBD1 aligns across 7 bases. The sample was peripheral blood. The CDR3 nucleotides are TGCGCCAGCAGCCAAGACCCAACAGGGGACTATGGCTACACCTTC. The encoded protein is CASSQDPTGDYGYTF.